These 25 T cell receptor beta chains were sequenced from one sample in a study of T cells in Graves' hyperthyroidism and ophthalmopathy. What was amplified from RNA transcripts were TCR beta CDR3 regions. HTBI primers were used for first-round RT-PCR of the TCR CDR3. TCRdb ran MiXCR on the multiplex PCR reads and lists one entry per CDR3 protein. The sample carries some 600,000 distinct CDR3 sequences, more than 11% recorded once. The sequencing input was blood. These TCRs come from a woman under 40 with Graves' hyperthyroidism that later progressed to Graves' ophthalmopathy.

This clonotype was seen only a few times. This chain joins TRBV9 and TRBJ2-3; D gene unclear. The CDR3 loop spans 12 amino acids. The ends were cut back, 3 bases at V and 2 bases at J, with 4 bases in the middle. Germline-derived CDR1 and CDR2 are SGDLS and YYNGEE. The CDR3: CASSALTDTQYF. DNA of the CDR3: TGTGCCAGCAGCGCCCTCACAGATACGCAGTATTTT.

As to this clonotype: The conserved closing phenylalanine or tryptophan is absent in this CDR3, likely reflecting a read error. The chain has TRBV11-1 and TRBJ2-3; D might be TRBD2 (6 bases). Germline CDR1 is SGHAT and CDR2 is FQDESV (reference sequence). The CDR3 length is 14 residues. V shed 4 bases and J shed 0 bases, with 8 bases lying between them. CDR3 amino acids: CASSWSGSTDTQYL. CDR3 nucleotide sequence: TGTGCCAGCAGCTGGAGCGGGAGCACAGATACGCAGTATCTT.

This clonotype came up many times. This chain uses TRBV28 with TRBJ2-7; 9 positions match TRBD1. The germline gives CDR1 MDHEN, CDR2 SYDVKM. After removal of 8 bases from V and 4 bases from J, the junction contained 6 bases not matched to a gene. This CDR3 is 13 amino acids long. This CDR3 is CASGTGGWYEQYF. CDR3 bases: TGTGCCAGCGGTACAGGGGGCTGGTACGAGCAGTACTTC.

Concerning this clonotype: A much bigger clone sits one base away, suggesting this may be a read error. CDR3 sequence reads: CASSPIGTGTAPQHF. DNA of the CDR3: TGTGCCAGCAGCCCGATCGGGACAGGAACGGCTCCCCAGCATTTT. This chain uses TRBV28 with TRBJ1-5; TRBD1 agrees at 8 bases. The germline V gene encodes CDR1 MDHEN and CDR2 SYDVKM. The CDR3 is made up of 15 amino acids. The V segment lost 6 bases and the J segment 10 bases; nucleotides outside the gene matches: 14.

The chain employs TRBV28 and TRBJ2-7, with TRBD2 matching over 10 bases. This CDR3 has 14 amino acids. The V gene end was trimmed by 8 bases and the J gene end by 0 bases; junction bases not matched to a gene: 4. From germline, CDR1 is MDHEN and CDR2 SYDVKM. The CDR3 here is CASGTSARSYEQYF. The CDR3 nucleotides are TGTGCCAGCGGGACTAGCGCCCGCTCCTACGAGCAGTACTTC. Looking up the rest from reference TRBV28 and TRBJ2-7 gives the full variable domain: DVKVTQSSRYLVKRTGEKVFLECVQDMDHENMFWYRQDPGLGLRLIYFSYDVKMKEKGDIPEGYSVSREKKERFSLILESASTNQTSMYLCASGTSARSYEQYFGPGTRLTVT.

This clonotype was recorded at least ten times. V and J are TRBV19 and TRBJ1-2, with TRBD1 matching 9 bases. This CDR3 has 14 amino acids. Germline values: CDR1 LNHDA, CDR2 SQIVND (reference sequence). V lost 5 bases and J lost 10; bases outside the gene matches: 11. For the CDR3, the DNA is TGTGCCAGTAGTCCACAGGGGGCGAGGGTTTACTACACCTTC. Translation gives CASSPQGARVYYTF.

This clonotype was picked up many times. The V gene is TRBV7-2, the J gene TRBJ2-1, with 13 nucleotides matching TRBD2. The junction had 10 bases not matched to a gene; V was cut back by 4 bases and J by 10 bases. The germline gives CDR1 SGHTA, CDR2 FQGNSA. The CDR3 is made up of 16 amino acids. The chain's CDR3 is CASSSPGTSGIGEQFF. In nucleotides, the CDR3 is TGTGCCAGCAGCTCACCCGGGACTAGCGGGATCGGAGAGCAGTTCTTC.

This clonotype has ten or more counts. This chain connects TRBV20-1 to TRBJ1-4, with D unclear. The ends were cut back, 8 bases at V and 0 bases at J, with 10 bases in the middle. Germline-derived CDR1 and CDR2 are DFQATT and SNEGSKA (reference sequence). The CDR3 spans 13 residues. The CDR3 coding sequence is TGCAGTCCGCACACAGCAACTAATGAAAAACTGTTTTTT. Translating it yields CSPHTATNEKLFF.

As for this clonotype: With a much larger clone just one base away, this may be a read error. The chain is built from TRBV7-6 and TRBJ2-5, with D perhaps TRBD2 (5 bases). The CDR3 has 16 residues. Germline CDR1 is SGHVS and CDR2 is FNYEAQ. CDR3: CASSPSSGNPQVTQYF. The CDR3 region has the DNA TGTGCCAGCAGCCCGAGCTCCGGGAACCCCCAAGTGACCCAGTACTTC.

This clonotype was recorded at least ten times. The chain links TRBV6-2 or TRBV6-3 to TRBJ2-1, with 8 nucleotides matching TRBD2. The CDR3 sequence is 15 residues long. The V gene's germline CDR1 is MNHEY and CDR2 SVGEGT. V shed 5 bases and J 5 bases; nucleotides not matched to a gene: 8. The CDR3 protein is CASSISGLVNNEQFF. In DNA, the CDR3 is TGTGCCAGCAGTATCTCGGGACTAGTCAACAATGAGCAGTTCTTC.

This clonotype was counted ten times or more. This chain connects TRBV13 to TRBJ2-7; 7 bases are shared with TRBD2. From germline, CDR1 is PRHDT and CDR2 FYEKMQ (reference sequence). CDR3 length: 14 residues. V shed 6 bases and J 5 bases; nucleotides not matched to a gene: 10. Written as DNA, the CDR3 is TGTGCCAGCAGGAGGTCGGGAGGACGCAACGAGCAGTACTTC. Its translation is CASRRSGGRNEQYF.

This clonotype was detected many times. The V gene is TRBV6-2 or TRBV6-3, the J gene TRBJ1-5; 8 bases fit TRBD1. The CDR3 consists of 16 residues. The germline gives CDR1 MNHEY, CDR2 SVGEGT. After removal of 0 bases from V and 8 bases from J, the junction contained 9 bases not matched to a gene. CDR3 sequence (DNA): TGTGCCAGCAGTTACTCGACGGGGGCAGGGGGCAAGCCCCAGCATTTT. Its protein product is CASSYSTGAGGKPQHF.

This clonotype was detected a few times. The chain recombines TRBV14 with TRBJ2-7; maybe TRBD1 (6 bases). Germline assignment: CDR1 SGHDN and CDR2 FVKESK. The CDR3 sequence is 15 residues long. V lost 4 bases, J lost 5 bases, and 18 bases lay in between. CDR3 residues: CASSPFSGVGNEQYF. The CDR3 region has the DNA TGTGCCAGCAGCCCTTTCTCAGGGGTCGGGAACGAGCAGTACTTC. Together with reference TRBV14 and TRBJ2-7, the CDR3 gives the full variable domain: EAGVTQFPSHSVIEKGQTVTLRCDPISGHDNLYWYRRVMGKEIKFLLHFVKESKQDESGMPNNRFLAERTGGTYSTLKVQPAELEDSGVYFCASSPFSGVGNEQYFGPGTRLTVT.

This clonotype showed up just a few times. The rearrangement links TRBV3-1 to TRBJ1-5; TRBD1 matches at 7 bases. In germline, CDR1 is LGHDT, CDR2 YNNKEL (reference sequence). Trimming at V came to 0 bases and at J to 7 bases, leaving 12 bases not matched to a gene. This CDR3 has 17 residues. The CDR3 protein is CASSQDIGDRVAQPQHF. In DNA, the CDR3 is TGTGCCAGCAGCCAAGATATAGGAGACAGGGTGGCGCAGCCCCAGCATTTT.

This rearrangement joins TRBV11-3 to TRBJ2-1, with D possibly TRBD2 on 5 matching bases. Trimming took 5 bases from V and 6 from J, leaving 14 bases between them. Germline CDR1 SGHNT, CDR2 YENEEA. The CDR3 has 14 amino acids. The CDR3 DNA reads TGTGCCAGCAGCCTATCAGGAGGCCCCAATGAGCAGTTCTTC. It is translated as CASSLSGGPNEQFF.

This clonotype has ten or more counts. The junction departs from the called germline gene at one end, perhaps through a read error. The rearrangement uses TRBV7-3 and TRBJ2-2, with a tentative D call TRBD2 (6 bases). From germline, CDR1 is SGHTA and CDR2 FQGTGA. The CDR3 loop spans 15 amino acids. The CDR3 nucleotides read TGTGCCAGCAGCCTAACTGGGACTGGACCCGGGGAGCTGTTTTTT. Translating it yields CASSLTGTGPGELFF.

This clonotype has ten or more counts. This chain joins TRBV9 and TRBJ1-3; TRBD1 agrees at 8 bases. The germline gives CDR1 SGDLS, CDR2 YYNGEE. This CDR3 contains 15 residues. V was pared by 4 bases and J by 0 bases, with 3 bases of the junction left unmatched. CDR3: CASSNQGASGNTIYF. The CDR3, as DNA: TGTGCCAGCAGCAATCAGGGGGCCTCTGGAAACACCATATATTTT.

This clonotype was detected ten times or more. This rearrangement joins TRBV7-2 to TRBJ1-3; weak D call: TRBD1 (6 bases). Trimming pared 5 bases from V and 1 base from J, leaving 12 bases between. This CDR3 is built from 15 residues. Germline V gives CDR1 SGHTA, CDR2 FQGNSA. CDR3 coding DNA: TGTGCCAGCAGCCCTCGACAGGATTCTGGAAACACCATATATTTT. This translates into CASSPRQDSGNTIYF. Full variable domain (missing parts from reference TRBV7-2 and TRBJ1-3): GAGVSQSPSNKVTEKGKDVELRCDPISGHTALYWYRQSLGQGLEFLIYFQGNSAPDKSGLPSDRFSAERTGGSVSTLTIQRTQQEDSAVYLCASSPRQDSGNTIYFGEGSWLTVV.

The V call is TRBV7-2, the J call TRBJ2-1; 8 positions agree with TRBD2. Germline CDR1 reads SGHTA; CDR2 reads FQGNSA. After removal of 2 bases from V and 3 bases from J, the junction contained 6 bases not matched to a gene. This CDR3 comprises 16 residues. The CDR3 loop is CASSLKSGSFYNEQFF. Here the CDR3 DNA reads TGTGCCAGCAGCTTAAAAAGCGGGAGTTTCTACAATGAGCAGTTCTTC.

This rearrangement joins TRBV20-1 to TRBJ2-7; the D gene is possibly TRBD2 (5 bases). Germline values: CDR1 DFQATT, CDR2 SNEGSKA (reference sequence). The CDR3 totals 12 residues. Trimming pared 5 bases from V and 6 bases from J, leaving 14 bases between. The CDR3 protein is CSALEDSGEQYF. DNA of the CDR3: TGCAGTGCTTTGGAGGACTCCGGCGAGCAGTACTTC.

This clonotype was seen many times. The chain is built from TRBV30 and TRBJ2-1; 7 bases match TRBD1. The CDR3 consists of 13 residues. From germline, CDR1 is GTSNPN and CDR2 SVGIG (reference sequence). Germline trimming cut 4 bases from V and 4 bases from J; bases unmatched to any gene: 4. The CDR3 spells CAWIGTVYNEQFF. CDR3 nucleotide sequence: TGTGCCTGGATCGGGACAGTTTACAATGAGCAGTTCTTC.

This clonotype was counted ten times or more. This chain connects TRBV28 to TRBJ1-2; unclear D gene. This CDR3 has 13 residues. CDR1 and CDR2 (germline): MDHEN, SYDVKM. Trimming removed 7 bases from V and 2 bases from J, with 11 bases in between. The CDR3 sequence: CASTRAQNYGYTF. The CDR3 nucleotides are TGTGCCAGCACCCGGGCACAGAACTATGGCTACACCTTC.

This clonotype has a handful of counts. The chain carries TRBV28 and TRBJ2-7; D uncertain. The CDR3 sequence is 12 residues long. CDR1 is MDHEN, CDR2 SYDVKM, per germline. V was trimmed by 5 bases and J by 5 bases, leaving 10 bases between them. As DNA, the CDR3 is TGTGCCAGCAGTCCGGTGACAAACGAGCAGTACTTC. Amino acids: CASSPVTNEQYF.

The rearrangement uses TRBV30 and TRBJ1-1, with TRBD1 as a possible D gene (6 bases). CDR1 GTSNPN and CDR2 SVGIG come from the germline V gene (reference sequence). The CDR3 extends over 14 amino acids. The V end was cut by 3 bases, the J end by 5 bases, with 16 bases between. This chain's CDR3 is CAWRVFGGRTEAFF. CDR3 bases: TGTGCCTGGAGAGTTTTCGGGGGCCGGACTGAAGCTTTCTTT.

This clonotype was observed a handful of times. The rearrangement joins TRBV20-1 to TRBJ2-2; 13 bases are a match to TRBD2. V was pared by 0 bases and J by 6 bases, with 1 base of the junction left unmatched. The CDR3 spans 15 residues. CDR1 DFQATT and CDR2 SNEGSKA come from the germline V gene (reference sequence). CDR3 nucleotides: TGCAGTGCTAGAGACGGACTAGCGGGAGCCGGGGAGCTGTTTTTT. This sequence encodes CSARDGLAGAGELFF.